This entry concerns a single T cell receptor (beta chain). Its antigen has not been determined. The record has no base qualities; no much larger clone is one base away. This sample is drawn from a study of human T cells and chemical hapten exposure (dated by TCRdb to the early 2020s). About the study as a whole: Libraries were pooled for sequencing, and variation in per-sample TCR yields was attributed mainly to small differences in library volumes within the pool. In alopecia patients, the study followed how the peripheral blood TCR repertoire changed in vivo over primary and secondary sensitization to diphenylcyclopropenone (DPC), a hapten. Overall study results and their limits: After repeated subsampling, changes were observed in the strength of the expansion versus patch-test correlation and in the threshold at which the correlation became significant. DPC sensitization did not change the number of TCRs with a frequency above 1 in 1000, and there was no evidence of changes in global repertoire structure.

The CDR3, from cysteine to phenylalanine, totals 15 residues. Only the CDR3 DNA stays, 45 bases, in frame from base 1. V ends up 5 bases short and J 5 bases short, with an unmatched junction base count of 10. Sequences PRHDT (CDR1) and FYEKMQ (CDR2) are obtained from the germline V gene (reference sequence). During library preparation, unique molecular identifiers were attached to individual cDNA molecules so that TCRs could be counted in a quantitative, reproducible way. Both TCR alpha and TCR beta chains were sequenced from each blood RNA sample. Concerning the study's data processing: The median number of TCRs per sample was 85,000 to 100,000, ranging from about 20,000 to 750,000. The Decombinator software suite was used to annotate the V, J and CDR3 of the TCR reads. For PS versus PT1 abundance plots, all samples were subsampled to the same number of TCRs (28,000). TCRs were defined as expanded if absent before sensitization and observed at least eight times at the 2-week time point. TCRdb trimmed public reads at Q25 via fastp, called clones via MiXCR and kept in-frame beta chains. Here each entry gathers all rows of one CDR3 protein and keeps the most common genes and DNA. TCRdb's processing, not the authors', yielded these V and J calls. The table for this sample lists about 120,000 distinct CDR3 sequences; about 8.9% of them were counted only once. The ten largest account for roughly 1.5% of the sample.

Total RNA was extracted from unfractionated whole blood collected in Tempus Blood RNA tubes. Roughly 5 healthy volunteers acted as controls for TCR sequencing and had blood drawn at day 0, 2 weeks and 6 weeks. Sequencing input: whole blood. The receptor was isolated from a human donor in good health. Some clones in this sample may be carry-over from other donors' samples. Donor details come from another sample of the same person, matched by shared clones. The sequence links TRBV13 to TRBJ2-3; 7 middle bases align to TRBD1. The CDR3 in this case is CASSPRQGLGDTQYF. In nucleotides, the sequence is TGTGCCAGCAGCCCCCGACAGGGATTAGGAGATACGCAGTATTTT.